This T cell receptor (beta chain) was documented in a study of CXCR3-negative and CXCR3-positive naive CD8 T cells. 5' RACE with UMI labels generated the TRB cDNA libraries. After re-calling the 5' RACE reads, TCRdb lists one entry per CDR3 protein, DNA absent. The sample table sets out about 80,000 distinct CDR3 sequences. The CDR3 is 15 residues long. Germline V gives CDR1 MDHEN, CDR2 SYDVKM. This TCR was recovered from a human donor in good health. Some clones in this sample may be carry-over from other donors' samples. The chain recombines TRBV28 with TRBJ2-5; the TCRdb call, TRBD2, lacks DNA for checking. Sequencing used naive CXCR3- CD8+ T cells from blood. Subset specified: CD45RO-CCR7+CD27+CD95- naive CD8+ T cells lacking CXCR3 (TNR3-). The CDR3 here is CASSPGGGGAETQYF.